This T cell receptor beta chain is from a study of shared clonotypes between healthy human individuals. General study points: Depth was large, yet rarefaction showed that sorted-subset sequencing was incomplete.

About this clone itself: Its target is unknown. Additional DNA sequences in this sample encode the identical CDR3.

Sequenced by immunoSEQ multiplex PCR; TCRdb stores in-frame clones only, minus some. The data contain about 2.4 million clones, approximately 93% of them singletons. Germline V lookup: CDR1 MDHEN, CDR2 SYDVKM. V dropped 7 bases and J dropped 3 bases, with 10 bases sitting between them. The CDR3 length is 13 residues. The sequence derives from a man aged 18-30 years in good health. Some clones in this sample may be carry-over from other donors' samples. Sample: naive CD4+ T cells from PBMCs. Subset: CD45RA+ positively selected. This chain uses TRBV28 with TRBJ1-3; D remains unclear. The CDR3 DNA is TGTGCCAGCAACCGGGGTGGTGGAAACACCATATATTTT. It codes for CASNRGGGNTIYF.